This T cell receptor beta chain was recovered during a study of OX40 agonist ivuxolimab in advanced cancers. Across the whole study: People who had prior anti-PD-1, anti-PD-L1 or anti-CTLA-4 therapy could take part, and around 43% had some. Whole-study findings and limits: Compared with CD4+, CD8+ T cells on average had more expanded clones. What antigens the expanded peripheral T cells recognized was never established.

A word on this clone: Its specificity is not known.

Trimming at V came to 8 bases and at J to 3 bases, leaving 6 bases not matched to a gene. This CDR3 has 14 residues. Germline V gene sequence: CDR1 SGHTA, CDR2 FQGTGA. Profiled with immunoSEQ multiplex PCR; TCRdb holds only in-frame clones, not every one. The table has over 50,000 clones, over 75% seen once; the top ten hold about 4.5%. The sample consisted of CD4+ or CD8+ T cells sorted from blood, taken in a trial of the OX40 agonist ivuxolimab. V is TRBV7-3 and J is TRBJ2-2; the match to TRBD1 covers 7 bases. The source of this sequence is an adult with an advanced solid tumor such as melanoma, head and neck, liver or kidney cancer. The CDR3 is CASATGHDTGELFF. CDR3 nucleotides: TGTGCCAGCGCGACAGGGCATGACACCGGGGAGCTGTTTTTT.